Each of the 5 T cell receptor beta chains below was sequenced from the same sample in a study of human T cells and chemical hapten exposure. One entry per CDR3 protein, called by TCRdb with MiXCR from the RACE reads. The table records roughly 71,000 distinct CDR3 sequences, more than 9.5% of them present only once. Time point of the sample: patch test 3, about 24 weeks after DPC sensitization. Treatment reported: therapeutic diphenylcyclopropenone sensitization with weekly scalp DPC. This material consisted of whole blood, taken in connection with sensitization to the hapten diphenylcyclopropenone (DPC). Receptor source: a woman aged 50 to 60 with alopecia areata. Some clones in this sample may be carry-over from other donors' samples.

A few counts support this clonotype. A junction boundary mismatches the germline segment, possibly from a read error. The chain employs TRBV7-2 and TRBJ2-1, with D possibly being TRBD2 (6 bases). The CDR3 has 15 amino acids. Germline CDR1 reads SGHTA; CDR2 reads FQGNSA. The CDR3 bases are TGTGCCAGCACCTTAGATAGCGGATCCTACAATGAGCAGTTCTTC. It encodes CASTLDSGSYNEQFF.

This clonotype was detected ten times or more. The CDR3 coding sequence is TGCGCCAGCAGCAAAGGGAACATGAACACTGAAGCTTTCTTT. Translated: CASSKGNMNTEAFF. J is TRBJ1-1 and V is TRBV4-1; D remains unclear. With 5 bases removed from V and 0 bases from J, the gap between germline ends came to 10 bases. The CDR3 has 14 residues. Germline lookup yields CDR1 MGHRA and CDR2 YSYEKL.

This clonotype was seen repeatedly, ten times or more. This rearrangement joins TRBV20-1 to TRBJ2-2, with D possibly being TRBD1 or TRBD2 (5 bases each). The V gene lost 2 bases and the J gene lost 5 bases, with 15 bases spanning the gap. The CDR3 sequence is 15 residues long. The germline V gene encodes CDR1 DFQATT and CDR2 SNEGSKA (reference sequence). CDR3 coding DNA: TGCAGTGCTAGACCCCCAGGGCGCGGGACCGGGGAGCTGTTTTTT. This gives the protein CSARPPGRGTGELFF.

J is TRBJ2-1 and V is TRBV5-1, with unresolved D. Germline CDR1 is SGHRS and CDR2 is YFSETQ. The length of the CDR3 is 11 residues. The V end was cut by 9 bases, the J end by 6 bases, with 10 bases between. CDR3 nucleotides: TGCGCCACCCAACAAGGCAATGAGCAGTTCTTC. Translating it yields CATQQGNEQFF.

The chain has TRBV4-1 and TRBJ1-1; D is undetermined. Germline lookup yields CDR1 MGHRA and CDR2 YSYEKL. There are 14 residues in the CDR3. V was shortened by 0 bases and J by 1 base, with 6 bases between the two germline ends. CDR3 protein: CASSQEGQNTEAFF. The CDR3, as DNA: TGCGCCAGCAGCCAAGAAGGCCAGAACACTGAAGCTTTCTTT.